The 8 T cell receptor beta chains below come from one sample, sequenced in a study of spatial heterogeneity in lung cancer. Time point given: blood at routine non-recurrence follow-up after resection. One entry per CDR3 protein, called by TCRdb with MiXCR from the 5' RACE reads. Of more than 40,000 distinct CDR3 sequences listed, 22% are singletons. The material was PBMCs, obtained at follow-up. The receptor source for this set is a female donor with early-stage non-small cell lung cancer.

This clonotype came up many times. CDR3 region: CASSEQREGQQFF. The CDR3 DNA is TGTGCCAGCAGTGAACAGCGGGAGGGCCAGCAGTTCTTC. This rearrangement joins TRBV6-1 to TRBJ2-1; TRBD2 matches at 10 bases. The CDR3 is 13 amino acids. From germline, CDR1 is MNHNS and CDR2 SASEGT. J was trimmed by 11 bases and V by 2 bases; bases with no gene match: 3.

Many counts were recorded for this clonotype. The chain combines TRBV19 with TRBJ1-1, with 9 bases that match TRBD1. The CDR3 spans 14 residues. After removal of 10 bases from V and 7 bases from J, the junction contained 13 bases not matched to a gene. The germline CDR1 and CDR2 sequences are LNHDA and SQIVND (reference sequence). CDR3 region: CATLTGGFFGEAFF. The DNA for the CDR3 is TGTGCCACCCTTACAGGGGGCTTTTTTGGTGAAGCTTTCTTT.

This clonotype was found many times. CDR3 coding DNA: TGTGCCAGCAGGGGGTTTGCGGGAGGGACTTACAATGAGCAGTTCTTC. Protein sequence: CASRGFAGGTYNEQFF. The chain recombines TRBV6-2 or TRBV6-3 with TRBJ2-1; 9 nucleotides align to TRBD2. The ends lost 6 bases at V and 4 bases at J; junction bases unmatched: 10. CDR1 and CDR2 (germline): MNHEY, SVGEGT. The CDR3 is 16 amino acids.

This chain's CDR3 is CSVEGLARPNTEAFF. The CDR3 coding sequence is TGCAGCGTTGAAGGGTTGGCCAGGCCGAACACTGAAGCTTTCTTT. The chain joins TRBV29-1 to TRBJ1-1; unclear D gene. Trimming took off 1 base at V and 1 base at J, with 13 bases between the two ends. From germline, CDR1 is SQVTM and CDR2 ANQGSEA. This CDR3 has 15 amino acids.

This clonotype has a count of ten or more. The gene calls are TRBV7-2 and TRBJ2-7, with TRBD2 as a possible D gene (6 bases). This CDR3 contains 14 residues. Germline V gives CDR1 SGHTA, CDR2 FQGNSA. Trimming left V 8 bases short and J 7 bases short, with 21 bases between. CDR3 loop: CASGGGIGYGEQYF. In DNA form, the CDR3 reads TGTGCCAGCGGCGGAGGGATCGGATATGGGGAGCAGTACTTC.

This clonotype has only a few counts. The chain has TRBV7-9 and TRBJ2-1; maybe TRBD2 (7 bases). Trimming cost V 5 bases and J 0 bases, with 26 bases left between them. The CDR3 runs to 20 residues. Germline CDR1 SEHNR, CDR2 FQNEAQ (reference sequence). DNA for the CDR3: TGTGCCAGCAGCCCAACCCTTCGGGGGGCGAGCCCTAGCTCCTACAATGAGCAGTTCTTC. Translation: CASSPTLRGASPSSYNEQFF.

This clonotype was seen at least ten times. The chain is built from TRBV11-2 and TRBJ2-1; 11 bases agree with TRBD2. The CDR3 contains 16 residues. From germline, CDR1 is SGHAT and CDR2 FQNNGV. V shed 4 bases, J shed 6 bases, and the junction held 8 bases outside the gene matches. The CDR3, as DNA: TGTGCCAGCAGCTATCCCTTAGCGGGGGGGATCAATGAGCAGTTCTTC. This codes for CASSYPLAGGINEQFF.

This clonotype showed up just a few times. The chain has TRBV7-3 and TRBJ2-2; D may match TRBD1 or TRBD2 (6 bases each). This CDR3 is 16 amino acids long. Trimming removed 5 bases at V and 4 bases at J, with 17 bases between. Germline CDR1 is SGHTA and CDR2 is FQGTGA. CDR3 coding DNA: TGTGCCAGCAGCCCCTCTTTTGGGGGGCTCACCGGGGAGCTGTTTTTT. This sequence encodes CASSPSFGGLTGELFF.